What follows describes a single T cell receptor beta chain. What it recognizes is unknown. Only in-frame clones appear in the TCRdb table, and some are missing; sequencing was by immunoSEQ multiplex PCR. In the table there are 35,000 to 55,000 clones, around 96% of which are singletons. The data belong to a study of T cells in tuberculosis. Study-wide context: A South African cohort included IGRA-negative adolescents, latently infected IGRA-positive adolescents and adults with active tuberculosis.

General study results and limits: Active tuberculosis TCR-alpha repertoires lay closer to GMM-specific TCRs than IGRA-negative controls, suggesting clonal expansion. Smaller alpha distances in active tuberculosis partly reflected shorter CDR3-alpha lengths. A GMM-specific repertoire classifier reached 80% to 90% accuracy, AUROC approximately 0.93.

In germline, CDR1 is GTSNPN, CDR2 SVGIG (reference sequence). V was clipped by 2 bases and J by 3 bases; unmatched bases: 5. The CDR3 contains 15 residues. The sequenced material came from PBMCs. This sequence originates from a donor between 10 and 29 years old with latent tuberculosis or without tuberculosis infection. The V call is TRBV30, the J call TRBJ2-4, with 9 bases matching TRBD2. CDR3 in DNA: TGTGCCTGGAGTATCGGGACTAGCCACAAAAACATTCAGTACTTC. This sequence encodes CAWSIGTSHKNIQYF.